This TCR beta chain comes out of a study of shared clonotypes between healthy human individuals. The donors were all Caucasian adults (living in Nashville, Tennessee). A deep-level run was used for the assay. Each PCR replicate from the sorted subsets contained about 200 ng DNA, which is around 30,000 T cell genomes. This table comes from immunoSEQ multiplex PCR, and its TCRdb copy is limited to in-frame clones, with some not included. The repertoire holds 170,000 or so clones, 60% to 75% seen once, with over 9.5% in the top ten. The germline gives CDR1 WNHNN, CDR2 SYGVQD (reference sequence). The CDR3 length is 13 residues. Trimming cost V 3 bases and J 5 bases, with 8 bases left between them.

The sequence derives from a man aged 25-40 years in good health. V gene TRBV10-1 combines with J gene TRBJ2-1, with unresolved D. The material sequenced was memory CD4+ T cells sorted from blood. The subset: CD45RA-negative fraction. The CDR3 nucleotides read TGCGCCAGCAGTGACAACCAGAACAATGAGCAGTTCTTC. The encoded protein is CASSDNQNNEQFF.